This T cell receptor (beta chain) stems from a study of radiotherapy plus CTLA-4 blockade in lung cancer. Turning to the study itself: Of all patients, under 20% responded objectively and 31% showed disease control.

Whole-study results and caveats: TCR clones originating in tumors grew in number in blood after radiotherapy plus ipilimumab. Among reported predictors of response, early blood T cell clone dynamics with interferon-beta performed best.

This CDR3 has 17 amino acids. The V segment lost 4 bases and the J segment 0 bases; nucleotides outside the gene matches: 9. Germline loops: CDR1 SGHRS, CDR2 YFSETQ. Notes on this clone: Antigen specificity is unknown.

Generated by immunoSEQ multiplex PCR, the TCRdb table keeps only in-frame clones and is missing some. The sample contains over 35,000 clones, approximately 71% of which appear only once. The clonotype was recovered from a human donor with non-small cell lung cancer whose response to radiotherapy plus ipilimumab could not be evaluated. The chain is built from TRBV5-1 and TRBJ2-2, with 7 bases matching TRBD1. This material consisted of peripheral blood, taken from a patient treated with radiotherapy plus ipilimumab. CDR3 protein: CASSAIPTGPNTGELFF. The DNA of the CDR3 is TGCGCCAGCAGCGCAATACCGACAGGGCCGAACACCGGGGAGCTGTTTTTT. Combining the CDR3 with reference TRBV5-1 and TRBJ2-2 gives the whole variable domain KAGVTQTPRYLIKTRGQQVTLSCSPISGHRSVSWYQQTPGQGLQFLFEYFSETQRNKGNFPGRFSGRQFSNSRSEMNVSTLELGDSALYLCASSAIPTGPNTGELFFGEGSRLTVL.